This TCR beta chain was recovered during a study of blood T cells in healthy people across ages. Each donor had about 9.6 milliliters of peripheral blood drawn. The study isolated at least 6 million PBMCs from each sample. Total RNA extracted from each sample amounted to at least 6 micrograms. The ends were cut back, 6 bases at V and 4 bases at J, with 15 bases in the middle. CDR1 KGHSH and CDR2 LQKENI come from the germline V gene. The CDR3 contains 14 residues. Then a second PCR, running roughly 7 to 11 cycles, was carried out with a sample-barcoded 5' primer and a J-beta primer mix. TCRdb called the 5' RACE reads again in MiXCR, with one record for every CDR3 protein. The sample lists 600,000 to 1,000,000 distinct CDR3 sequences, roughly 25% occurring once. This sample was shared with a second study, whose subject was T cells of mothers and their children. That source adds: Every mother produced more than 8.5 million TCR beta CDR3 reads, whereas every child provided several million.

The clonotype was recovered from a boy younger than 18 in good health. The sequenced material came from blood. The chain employs TRBV18 and TRBJ2-5, with a tentative D call TRBD1 (5 bases). The CDR3 DNA sequence: TGTGCCAGCTCGCCGGGTGGGGCTATAGAGACCCAGTACTTC. Its protein is CASSPGGAIETQYF.